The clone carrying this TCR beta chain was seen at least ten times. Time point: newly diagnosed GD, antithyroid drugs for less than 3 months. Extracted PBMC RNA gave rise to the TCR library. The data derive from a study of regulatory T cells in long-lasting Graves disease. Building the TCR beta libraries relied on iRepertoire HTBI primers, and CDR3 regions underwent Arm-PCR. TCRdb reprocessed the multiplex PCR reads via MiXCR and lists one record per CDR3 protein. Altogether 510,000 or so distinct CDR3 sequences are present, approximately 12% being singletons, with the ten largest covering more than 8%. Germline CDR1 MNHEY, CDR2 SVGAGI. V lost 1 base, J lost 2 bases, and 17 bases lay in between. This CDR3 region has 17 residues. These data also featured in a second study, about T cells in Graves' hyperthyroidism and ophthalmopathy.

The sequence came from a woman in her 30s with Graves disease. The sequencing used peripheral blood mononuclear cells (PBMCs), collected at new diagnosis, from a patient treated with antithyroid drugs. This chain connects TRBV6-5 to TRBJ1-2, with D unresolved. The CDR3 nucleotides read TGTGCCAGCAGTTACTTAGCTGCTCCCGGGCCGAACTATGGCTACACCTTC. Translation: CASSYLAAPGPNYGYTF.